This T cell receptor beta chain was documented in a study of blood T cell repertoires in COVID-19. Study in general: Spain, Italy and the United States supplied samples that represented acute and convalescent COVID-19.

In the source study's methods: Estimates of nucleated cell counts were drawn from the amplification of reference gene primers. The assay was immunoSEQ multiplex PCR, and TCRdb's table has in-frame clones only and misses some. From that table come the V and J calls and clone size; the DNA was used to work out D and trimming. The sample yields a few hundred thousand clones, 86% seen once. After removal of 6 bases from V and 6 bases from J, the junction contained 8 bases not matched to a gene. This CDR3 comprises 13 residues. CDR1 and CDR2 (germline): SQVTM, ANQGSEA. This clone has just one count. Clinical history as reported by participants underpinned cohort assignment.

The chain carries TRBV29-1 and TRBJ1-1, with 9 bases that match TRBD1. The sequenced sample consisted of PBMCs or T cells enriched from blood (not recorded which). This receptor was identified in a woman in her thirties or forties with acute COVID-19. CDR3 DNA: TGCAGCGTAACAGGACAGGGGTTCGCTGAAGCTTTCTTT. Its translation is CSVTGQGFAEAFF.